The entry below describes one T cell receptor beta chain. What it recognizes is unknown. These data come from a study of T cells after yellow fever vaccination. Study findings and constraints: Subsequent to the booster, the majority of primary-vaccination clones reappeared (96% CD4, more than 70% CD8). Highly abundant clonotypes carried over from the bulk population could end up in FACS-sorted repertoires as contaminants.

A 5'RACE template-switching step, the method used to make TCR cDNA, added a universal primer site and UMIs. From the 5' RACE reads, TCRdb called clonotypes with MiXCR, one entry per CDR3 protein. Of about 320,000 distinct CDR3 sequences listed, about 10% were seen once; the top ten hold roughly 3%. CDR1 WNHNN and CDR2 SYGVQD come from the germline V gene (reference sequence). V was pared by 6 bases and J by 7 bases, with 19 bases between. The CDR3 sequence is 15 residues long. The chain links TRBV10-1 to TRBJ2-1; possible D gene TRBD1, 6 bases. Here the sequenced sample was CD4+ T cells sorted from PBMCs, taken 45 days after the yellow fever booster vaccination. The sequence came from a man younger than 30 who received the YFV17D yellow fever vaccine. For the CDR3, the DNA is TGCGCCAGCAGCCCCAGGGCAGGGGCCAAAAATGAGCAGTTCTTC. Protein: CASSPRAGAKNEQFF.